This T cell receptor beta chain was found in a study of CD8+CD57+ T cells in acquired aplastic anemia. Study background: Roughly 3.1 ug was the average amount of DNA from sorted CD4+ and CD8+ cells. Findings and limits, study-wide: Almost 30 shared CD8+ CDR3s appeared highly expressed within patients' immunodominant clones.

Genomic DNA acted as the template from which TCR beta VDJ combination and CDR3 sequence profiling were carried out. One entry per CDR3 protein, called by TCRdb with MiXCR from the reads. The sample includes about 270,000 distinct CDR3 sequences, roughly 82% of them seen just once. Selection for sequencing was limited to patients who had shown CD8+CD57+ cell expansion by flow cytometry. Patients had undergone no therapy by the time their blood was sampled. The junction had 4 bases not matched to a gene; V was cut back by 2 bases and J by 1 base. The CDR3 is 15 amino acids. The germline V gene has CDR1 SGHNT and CDR2 YYREEE (reference sequence). This clonotype showed up just once. Antigen specificity is unknown.

The clonotype originates from a human donor with aplastic anemia. The V gene is TRBV5-4, the J gene TRBJ2-7; TRBD2 aligns across 9 bases. Input material: sorted CD4+, CD8+, or CD8+CD57+ T cells (not recorded which) from PBMCs. The CDR3 reads CASSFTSGPSYEQYF. The DNA of the CDR3 is TGTGCCAGCAGCTTTACTAGCGGGCCGTCCTACGAGCAGTACTTC. The variable domain in full, with the rest retrieved from reference TRBV5-4 and TRBJ2-7, is ETGVTQSPTHLIKTRGQQVTLRCSSQSGHNTVSWYQQALGQGPQFIFQYYREEENGRGNFPPRFSGLQFPNYSSELNVNALELDDSALYLCASSFTSGPSYEQYFGPGTRLTVT.